This TCR beta chain was captured in a study of T cell responses to AZD1222 COVID-19 vaccine. Germline V lookup: CDR1 SGHAT, CDR2 FQDESV (reference sequence). The CDR3 has 16 residues. Germline trimming cut 5 bases from V and 2 bases from J; bases unmatched to any gene: 6. Study results and caveats: With two AZD1222 doses given, Spike-specific TCR breadth and depth both rose. The donor cohort was predominantly white British with a female majority, and clonal diversity may have been underestimated.

The table came from immunoSEQ multiplex PCR; TCRdb's copy has only in-frame clones and leaves some out. The data hold 90,000 to 120,000 clones, with approximately 90% observed a single time. Concerning this clone itself: Its specificity is not known.

The receptor was derived from an adult who received the AZD1222 COVID-19 vaccine. The chain links TRBV11-1 to TRBJ2-5; TRBD2 aligns across 12 bases. The sample in question was peripheral blood, obtained 28 days after the second AZD1222 dose. CDR3: CASSAQTSGGQETQYF. The CDR3 DNA follows: TGTGCCAGCAGCGCCCAGACTAGCGGGGGACAAGAGACCCAGTACTTC.